One and the same sample provided the 12 T cell receptor beta chains below, sequenced in a study of blood T cell repertoires in COVID-19. Using immunoSEQ multiplex PCR, the repertoire was profiled, and TCRdb retains in-frame clones only, with some absent. The sample carries 150,000 to 200,000 clones, 85% to 95% recorded once. The sequenced material came from peripheral blood. Receptors originate from a woman in her forties or fifties with acute or convalescent COVID-19.

The V call is TRBV28, the J call TRBJ1-1; possible D gene TRBD1, 5 bases. CDR1 and CDR2 (germline): MDHEN, SYDVKM. Trimming cost V 6 bases and J 1 base, with 9 bases left between them. The CDR3 runs to 13 residues. Written as DNA, the CDR3 is TGTGCCAGCAGGCGCGGGACGAACACTGAAGCTTTCTTT. Translation gives CASRRGTNTEAFF.

This clone was counted a few times. The chain is built from TRBV14 and TRBJ1-2; TRBD1 aligns across 8 bases. Germline V CDR1 and CDR2: SGHDN, FVKESK. CDR3 length: 16 residues. V lost 4 bases to trimming and J lost 6 bases; unmatched junction nucleotides: 13. Here the CDR3 reads CASSRTQGAAGNGYTF. CDR3 nucleotide sequence: TGTGCCAGCAGCCGTACCCAGGGGGCCGCAGGGAATGGCTACACCTTC.

The chain links TRBV5-6 to TRBJ2-7; TRBD1 might be the D (6 bases). Trimming stripped 4 bases from V and 4 bases from J, with 9 bases between. Germline assignment: CDR1 SGHDT and CDR2 YYEEEE. There are 12 residues in the CDR3. The CDR3 coding sequence is TGTGCCAGCAGCAAGCAGGGGTACGAGCAGTACTTC. This gives the protein CASSKQGYEQYF.

The chain carries TRBV14 and TRBJ1-1, with unresolved D. The V end was cut by 0 bases, the J end by 2 bases, with 4 bases between. This CDR3 contains 13 residues. The germline V gene has CDR1 SGHDN and CDR2 FVKESK. The CDR3 DNA sequence: TGTGCCAGCAGCCAAGATACAAACACTGAAGCTTTCTTT. It codes for CASSQDTNTEAFF.

The chain recombines TRBV6-5 with TRBJ1-1; 8 bases align to TRBD1. This CDR3 contains 15 residues. Germline V gene data show CDR1 as MNHEY and CDR2 as SVGAGI. The V gene end was trimmed by 2 bases and the J gene end by 11 bases; junction bases not matched to a gene: 13. Written as DNA, the CDR3 is TGTGCCAGCAGTTACCCTGGACAGGGAGAGGAGAACGCTTTCTTT. It codes for CASSYPGQGEENAFF.

The chain has TRBV5-1 and TRBJ1-3; D is undetermined. The germline V gene has CDR1 SGHRS and CDR2 YFSETQ. Between the trimmed V and J ends, which lost 0 bases and 0 bases, there was a span of 10 bases. This CDR3 has 16 residues. The CDR3 DNA is TGCGCCAGCAGCTTGGCTGCCACATCCTCTGGAAACACCATATATTTT. This translates into CASSLAATSSGNTIYF.

The gene calls are TRBV5-1 and TRBJ2-1; 12 nucleotides agree with TRBD1. CDR1 SGHRS and CDR2 YFSETQ come from the germline V gene. The CDR3 contains 21 residues. V lost 0 bases and J lost 0; bases outside the gene matches: 13. CDR3 nucleotides: TGCGCCAGCAGCTTGGGACCTCCGGGACAGGGGGCCGTATACTCCTACAATGAGCAGTTCTTC. As protein: CASSLGPPGQGAVYSYNEQFF.

This clone was counted a few times. The chain links TRBV7-9 to TRBJ1-5, with D perhaps TRBD1 (5 bases). Germline V gene lookup returns CDR1 SEHNR and CDR2 FQNEAQ (reference sequence). The CDR3 runs to 18 residues. V lost 5 bases and J 0 bases, leaving 20 bases between the germline ends. The CDR3 region is CASSPGFGDFDSNQPQHF. Written as DNA, the CDR3 is TGTGCCAGCAGCCCCGGTTTTGGGGACTTTGATAGCAATCAGCCCCAGCATTTT. Variable domain in full (rest from reference TRBV7-9 and TRBJ1-5): DTGVSQNPRHKITKRGQNVTFRCDPISEHNRLYWYRQTLGQGPEFLTYFQNEAQLEKSRLLSDRFSAERPKGSFSTLEIQRTEQGDSAMYLCASSPGFGDFDSNQPQHFGDGTRLSIL.

The V and J genes are TRBV7-9 and TRBJ2-5, with D tentatively TRBD1 (6 bases). This CDR3 comprises 14 residues. Per the germline V gene, CDR1 is SEHNR and CDR2 is FQNEAQ (reference sequence). The V end was cut by 5 bases, the J end by 0 bases, with 10 bases between. CDR3 DNA: TGTGCCAGCAGCCTAGGGACATACCAAGAGACCCAGTACTTC. Its translation is CASSLGTYQETQYF.

The rearrangement links TRBV5-1 to TRBJ1-1; tentative D call: TRBD1 (6 bases). CDR3 length: 14 residues. Trimming took off 4 bases at V and 1 base at J, with 11 bases between the two ends. Germline loops: CDR1 SGHRS, CDR2 YFSETQ. The chain's CDR3 is CASSPGHQNTEAFF. The CDR3 DNA sequence: TGCGCCAGCAGCCCGGGACACCAGAACACTGAAGCTTTCTTT.

CDR3 DNA: TGTGCCAGCAGTTTGGCAGGGGCAGAGACCCAGTACTTC. It translates to CASSLAGAETQYF. The chain links TRBV12-3 or TRBV12-4 to TRBJ2-5; D might be TRBD1 (6 bases). Trimming removed 3 bases from V and 4 bases from J, with 9 bases in between. The CDR3 runs 13 residues.

The J gene is TRBJ2-7, the V gene TRBV19; a possible D gene is TRBD1 (5 bases). The germline V gene has CDR1 LNHDA and CDR2 SQIVND (reference sequence). The CDR3 runs to 16 residues. Between the trimmed V and J ends, which lost 6 bases and 2 bases, there was a span of 20 bases. CDR3 sequence reads: CASSPQGSSITYEQYF. CDR3 nucleotides: TGTGCCAGTAGCCCCCAGGGATCGTCGATCACCTACGAGCAGTACTTC.